Below, 7 T cell receptor beta chains from the same sample are listed, as sequenced in a study of T cells in Graves' hyperthyroidism and ophthalmopathy. RNA transcripts gave rise to amplified TCR beta CDR3 regions. Using the HTBI primer set, a first-round RT-PCR was run on the TCR CDR3. TCRdb itself ran the multiplex PCR reads through MiXCR, one entry per CDR3 protein. The sample shows about 400,000 distinct CDR3 sequences, around 15% of them seen only once. Source material: blood. These receptors all come from a man aged 45-65 years with Graves' ophthalmopathy.

This clonotype came up many times. The chain joins TRBV5-1 to TRBJ2-7, with D possibly being TRBD1 (6 bases). Between the trimmed V and J ends, which lost 5 bases and 0 bases, there was a span of 15 bases. Germline values: CDR1 SGHRS, CDR2 YFSETQ. CDR3 length equals 15 residues. DNA of the CDR3: TGCGCCAGCAGACCGACAGGACTGAGCTCCTACGAGCAGTACTTC. It codes for CASRPTGLSSYEQYF.

At least ten counts were recorded for this clonotype. The rearrangement links TRBV11-2 to TRBJ2-3, with 8 bases identical to TRBD2. The CDR3 is made up of 15 amino acids. From germline, CDR1 is SGHAT and CDR2 FQNNGV. Trimming cost V 3 bases and J 4 bases; bases outside gene matches: 6. In nucleotides, the CDR3 is TGTGCCAGCAGCTTTTATAAACTAGCGGCAGATACGCAGTATTTT. Translation: CASSFYKLAADTQYF.

The table lists this clonotype with many counts. The chain is built from TRBV9 and TRBJ2-7, with 9 nucleotides matching TRBD1. With V trimmed by 2 bases and J by 6 bases, 9 bases remained unmatched. This CDR3 has 15 residues. The germline V gene encodes CDR1 SGDLS and CDR2 YYNGEE. CDR3 amino acids: CASSVGGQGWSEQYF. The CDR3 DNA is TGTGCCAGCAGCGTCGGGGGACAGGGTTGGTCCGAGCAGTACTTC.

This clonotype was detected a few times. The CDR3 loop reads CASSLDGSDEQFF. The CDR3 coding sequence is TGTGCCAGCAGCTTAGATGGTTCGGACGAGCAGTTCTTC. The gene calls are TRBV11-3 and TRBJ2-1; D unresolved. V shed 0 bases and J shed 10 bases, with 10 bases lying between them. Germline lookup yields CDR1 SGHNT and CDR2 YENEEA. The CDR3 has 13 amino acids.

This clonotype occurred many times. This chain uses TRBV20-1 with TRBJ2-7; 12 bases align to TRBD2. V lost 7 bases, J lost 2 bases, and 6 bases stayed unmatched. The CDR3 length is 14 residues. Germline CDR1 is DFQATT and CDR2 is SNEGSKA (reference sequence). CDR3 loop: CSVATSGRPYEQYF. CDR3 sequence (DNA): TGCAGTGTCGCGACTAGCGGGAGACCCTACGAGCAGTACTTC.

This clonotype was observed many times. J is TRBJ2-3 and V is TRBV7-2, with TRBD2 matching 11 bases. The CDR3 extends over 16 amino acids. Germline CDR1 and CDR2: SGHTA and FQGNSA. J gave up 5 bases and V 1 base, and 5 bases lay outside the gene matches. CDR3 protein: CASSLVVAGGKDTQYF. CDR3 nucleotide sequence: TGTGCCAGCAGCTTAGTTGTAGCGGGAGGGAAAGATACGCAGTATTTT.

A few counts support this clonotype. V is TRBV10-1 and J is TRBJ2-1; 7 bases align to TRBD2. Trimming cost V 3 bases and J 2 bases; bases outside gene matches: 4. Germline-derived CDR1 and CDR2 are WNHNN and SYGVQD (reference sequence). This CDR3 region has 15 residues. CDR3 residues: CASSDPAGAYNEQFF. The CDR3 DNA is TGCGCCAGCAGTGACCCCGCGGGGGCCTACAATGAGCAGTTCTTC.